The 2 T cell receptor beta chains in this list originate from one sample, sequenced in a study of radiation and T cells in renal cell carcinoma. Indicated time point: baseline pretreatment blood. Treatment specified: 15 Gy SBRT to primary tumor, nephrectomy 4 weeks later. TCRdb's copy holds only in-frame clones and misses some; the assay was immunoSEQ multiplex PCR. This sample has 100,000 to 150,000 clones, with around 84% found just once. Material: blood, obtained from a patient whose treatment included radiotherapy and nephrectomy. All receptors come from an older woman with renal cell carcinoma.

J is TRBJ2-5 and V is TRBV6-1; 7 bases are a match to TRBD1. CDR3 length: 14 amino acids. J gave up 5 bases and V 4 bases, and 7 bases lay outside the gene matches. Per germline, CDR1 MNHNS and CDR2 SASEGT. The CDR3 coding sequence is TGTGCCAGCAGTGGCTCACAGGGGATCGAGACCCAGTACTTC. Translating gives CASSGSQGIETQYF.

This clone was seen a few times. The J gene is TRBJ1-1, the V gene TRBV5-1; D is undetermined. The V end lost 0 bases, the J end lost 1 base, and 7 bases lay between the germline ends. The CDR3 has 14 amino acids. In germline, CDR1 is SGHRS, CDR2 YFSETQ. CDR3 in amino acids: CASSLDGKNTEAFF. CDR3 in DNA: TGCGCCAGCAGCTTGGACGGTAAGAACACTGAAGCTTTCTTT.